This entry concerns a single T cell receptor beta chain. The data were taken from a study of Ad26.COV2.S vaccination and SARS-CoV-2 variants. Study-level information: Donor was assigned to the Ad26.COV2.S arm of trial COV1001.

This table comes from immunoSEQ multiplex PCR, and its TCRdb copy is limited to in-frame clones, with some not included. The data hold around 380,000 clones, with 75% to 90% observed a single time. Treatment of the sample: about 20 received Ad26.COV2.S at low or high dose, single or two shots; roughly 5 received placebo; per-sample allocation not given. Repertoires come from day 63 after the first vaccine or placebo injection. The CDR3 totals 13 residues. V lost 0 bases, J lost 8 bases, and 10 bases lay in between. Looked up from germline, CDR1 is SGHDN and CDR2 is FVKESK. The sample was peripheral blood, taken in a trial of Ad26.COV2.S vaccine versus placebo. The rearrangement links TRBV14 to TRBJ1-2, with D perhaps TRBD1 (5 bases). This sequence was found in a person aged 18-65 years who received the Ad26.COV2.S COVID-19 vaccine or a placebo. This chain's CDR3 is CASSQEGADGYTF. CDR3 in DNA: TGTGCCAGCAGCCAAGAAGGGGCAGACGGCTACACCTTC.